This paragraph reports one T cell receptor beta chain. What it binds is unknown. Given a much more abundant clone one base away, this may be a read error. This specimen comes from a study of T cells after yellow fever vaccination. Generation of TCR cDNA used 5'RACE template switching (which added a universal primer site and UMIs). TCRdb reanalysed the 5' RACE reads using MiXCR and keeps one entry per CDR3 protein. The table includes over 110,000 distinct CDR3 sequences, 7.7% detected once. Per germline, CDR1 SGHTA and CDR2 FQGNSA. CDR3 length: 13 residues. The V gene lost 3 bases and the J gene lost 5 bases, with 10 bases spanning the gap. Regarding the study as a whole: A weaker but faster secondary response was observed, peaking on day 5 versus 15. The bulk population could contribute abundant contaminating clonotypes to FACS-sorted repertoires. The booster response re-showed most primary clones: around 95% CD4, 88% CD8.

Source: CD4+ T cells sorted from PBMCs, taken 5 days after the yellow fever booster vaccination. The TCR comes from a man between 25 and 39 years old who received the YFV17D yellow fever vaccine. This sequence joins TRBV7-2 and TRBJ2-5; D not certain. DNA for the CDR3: TGTGCCAGCAGCTTTTGTGCGAGGGAGACCCAGTACTTC. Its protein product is CASSFCARETQYF. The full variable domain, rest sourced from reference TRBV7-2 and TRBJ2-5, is GAGVSQSPSNKVTEKGKDVELRCDPISGHTALYWYRQSLGQGLEFLIYFQGNSAPDKSGLPSDRFSAERTGGSVSTLTIQRTQQEDSAVYLCASSFCARETQYFGPGTRLLVL.